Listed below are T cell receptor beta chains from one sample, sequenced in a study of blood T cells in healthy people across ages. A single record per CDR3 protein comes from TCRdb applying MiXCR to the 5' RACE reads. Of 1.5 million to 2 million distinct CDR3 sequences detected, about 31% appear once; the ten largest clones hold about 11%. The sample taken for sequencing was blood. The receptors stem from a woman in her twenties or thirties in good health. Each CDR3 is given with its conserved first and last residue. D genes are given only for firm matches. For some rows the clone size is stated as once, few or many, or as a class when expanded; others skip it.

TGCAGTGCTAGCCGGCTGGAGACCCAGTACTTC	CSASRLETQYF	-	-	TRBJ2-5	TRBV20-1
TGCGCCAGCAGCTTTCCAGAGGACAGCTGGGCCCCCTACAAGCAGTACTTC	CASSFPEDSWAPYKQYF	-	-	TRBJ2-7	TRBV5-1
TGTGCCAGCAGTTTTGGGCCAGACAATGAGCAGTTCTTC	CASSFGPDNEQFF	-	-	TRBJ2-1	TRBV27
TGCAGTGCTAAAAAGACCGGGACAGGGCTCTACGAGCAGTACTTC	CSAKKTGTGLYEQYF	TRBD1	-	TRBJ2-7	TRBV20-1
TGTGCCAGCAGTTCCCCTCCGACTAGCGGCTACGAGCAGTACTTC	CASSSPPTSGYEQYF	TRBD2	-	TRBJ2-7	TRBV28
TGTGCCAGCAGCTATAGGACAGGGCCCTATGGCTACACCTTC	CASSYRTGPYGYTF	TRBD1	-	TRBJ1-2	TRBV3-1
TGCAGCGTAGCCTATCAGGGCGAGCAGTACTTC	CSVAYQGEQYF	-	many	TRBJ2-7	TRBV29-1
TGCAGTGCTAGAGATTCGCTACGGTATCAGCCCCAGCATTTT	CSARDSLRYQPQHF	-	-	TRBJ1-5	TRBV20-1
TGCGCCACCCTCCGTCCCTTATACGGGGTTACAGATACGCAGTATTTT	CATLRPLYGVTDTQYF	-	few	TRBJ2-3	TRBV5-1
TGCGCCAGCAGTGACACGGGAGGCGAGCAGTACTTC	CASSDTGGEQYF	TRBD2	few	TRBJ2-7	TRBV10-2
TGCGCCAGCAGCCAAGGTAGCCTGGTCAATCAGCCCCAGCATTTT	CASSQGSLVNQPQHF	-	-	TRBJ1-5	TRBV4-1
TGTGCCAGCAAAAAGACTAGCGGGGGGGCTCAAGATACGCAGTATTTT	CASKKTSGGAQDTQYF	TRBD2	-	TRBJ2-3	TRBV2
TGTGCCAGCAGTTATAAGAGAGCTTTCTACGAGCAGTACTTC	CASSYKRAFYEQYF	-	few	TRBJ2-7	TRBV6-5
TGCAGTGCTAGAGACGCCTACGAGCAGTACTTC	CSARDAYEQYF	-	many	TRBJ2-7	TRBV20-1
TGTGCCTGGAGTCTGAAAGTCAATGAGCAGTTCTTC	CAWSLKVNEQFF	-	many	TRBJ2-1	TRBV30